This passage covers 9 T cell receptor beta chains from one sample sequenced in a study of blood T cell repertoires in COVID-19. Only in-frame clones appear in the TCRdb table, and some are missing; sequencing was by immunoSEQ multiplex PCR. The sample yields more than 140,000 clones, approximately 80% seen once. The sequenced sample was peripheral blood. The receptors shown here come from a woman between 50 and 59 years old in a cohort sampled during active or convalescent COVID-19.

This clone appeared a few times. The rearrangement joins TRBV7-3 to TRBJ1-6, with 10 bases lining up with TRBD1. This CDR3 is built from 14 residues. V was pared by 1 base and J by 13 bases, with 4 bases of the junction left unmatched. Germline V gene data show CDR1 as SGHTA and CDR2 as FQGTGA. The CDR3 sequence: CASSLRGQGNPLHF. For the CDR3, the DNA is TGTGCCAGCAGCTTAAGGGGACAGGGGAACCCCCTCCACTTT.

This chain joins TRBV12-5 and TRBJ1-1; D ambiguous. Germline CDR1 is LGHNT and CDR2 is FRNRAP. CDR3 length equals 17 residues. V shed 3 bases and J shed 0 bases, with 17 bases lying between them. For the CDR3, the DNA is TGTGCTAGTGGTTTTGGAGCCTCAAGCCTCATGAACACTGAAGCTTTCTTT. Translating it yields CASGFGASSLMNTEAFF.

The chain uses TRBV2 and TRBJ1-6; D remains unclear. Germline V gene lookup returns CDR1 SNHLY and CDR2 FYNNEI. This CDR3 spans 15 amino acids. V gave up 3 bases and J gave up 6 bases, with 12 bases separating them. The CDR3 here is CASSDSRGPNSPLHF. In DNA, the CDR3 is TGTGCCAGCAGTGACAGTAGAGGGCCTAATTCACCCCTCCACTTT. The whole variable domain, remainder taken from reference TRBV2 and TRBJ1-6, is EPEVTQTPSHQVTQMGQEVILRCVPISNHLYFYWYRQILGQKVEFLVSFYNNEISEKSEIFDDQFSVERPDGSNFTLKIRSTKLEDSAMYFCASSDSRGPNSPLHFGNGTRLTVT.

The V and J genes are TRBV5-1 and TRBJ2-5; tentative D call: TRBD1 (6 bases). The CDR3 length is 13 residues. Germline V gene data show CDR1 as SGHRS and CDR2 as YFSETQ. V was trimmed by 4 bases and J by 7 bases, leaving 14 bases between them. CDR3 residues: CASSNLLGGTQYF. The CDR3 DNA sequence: TGCGCCAGCAGCAACCTCCTAGGGGGGACCCAGTACTTC. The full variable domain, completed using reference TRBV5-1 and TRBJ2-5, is KAGVTQTPRYLIKTRGQQVTLSCSPISGHRSVSWYQQTPGQGLQFLFEYFSETQRNKGNFPGRFSGRQFSNSRSEMNVSTLELGDSALYLCASSNLLGGTQYFGPGTRLLVL.

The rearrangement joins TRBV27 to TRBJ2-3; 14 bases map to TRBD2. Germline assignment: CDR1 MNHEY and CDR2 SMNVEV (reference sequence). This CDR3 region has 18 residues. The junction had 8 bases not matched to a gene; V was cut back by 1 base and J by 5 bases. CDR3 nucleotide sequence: TGTGCCAGCAGTTTATGGCTGACTAGCGGGGGGGCCTTAGATACGCAGTATTTT. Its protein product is CASSLWLTSGGALDTQYF.

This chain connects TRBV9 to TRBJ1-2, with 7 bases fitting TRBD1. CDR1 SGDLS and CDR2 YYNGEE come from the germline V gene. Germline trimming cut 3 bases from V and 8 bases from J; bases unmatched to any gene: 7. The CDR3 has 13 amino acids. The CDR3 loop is CASSGQGGRGYTF. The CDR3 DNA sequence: TGTGCCAGCAGCGGGCAGGGGGGTCGAGGCTACACCTTC.

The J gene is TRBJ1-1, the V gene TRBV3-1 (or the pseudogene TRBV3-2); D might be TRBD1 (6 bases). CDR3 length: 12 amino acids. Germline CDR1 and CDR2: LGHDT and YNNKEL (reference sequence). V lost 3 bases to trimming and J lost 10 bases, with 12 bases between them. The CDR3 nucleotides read TGTGCCAGCAGCCAGACGGACAGCGGAGCTTTCTTT. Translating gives CASSQTDSGAFF.

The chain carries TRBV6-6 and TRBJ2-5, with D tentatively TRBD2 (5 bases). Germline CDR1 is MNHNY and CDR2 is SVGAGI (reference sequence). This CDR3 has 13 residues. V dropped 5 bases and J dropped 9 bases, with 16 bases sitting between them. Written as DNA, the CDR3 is TGTGCCAGCAGTCTCCTCGATCCCGGGGCCCAGTACTTC. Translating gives CASSLLDPGAQYF.

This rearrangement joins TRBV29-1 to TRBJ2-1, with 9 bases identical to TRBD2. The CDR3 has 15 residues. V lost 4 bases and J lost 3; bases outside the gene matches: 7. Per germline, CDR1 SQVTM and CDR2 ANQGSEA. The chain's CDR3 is CSVVGAAGGYNEQFF. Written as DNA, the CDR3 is TGCAGCGTTGTTGGGGCAGCGGGAGGCTACAATGAGCAGTTCTTC.